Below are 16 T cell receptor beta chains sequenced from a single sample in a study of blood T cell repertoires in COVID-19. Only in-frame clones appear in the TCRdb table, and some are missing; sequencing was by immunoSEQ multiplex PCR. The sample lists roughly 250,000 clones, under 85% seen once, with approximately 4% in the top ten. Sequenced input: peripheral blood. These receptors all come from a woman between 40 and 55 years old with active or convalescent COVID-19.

CDR3 bases: TGTGCCAGCAGACGACAGGGGGAGATAGAAGCTTTCTTT. Residues: CASRRQGEIEAFF. V and J are TRBV6-5 and TRBJ1-1; 9 positions agree with TRBD1. The V gene's germline CDR1 is MNHEY and CDR2 SVGAGI. With V trimmed by 6 bases and J by 8 bases, 7 bases remained unmatched. The CDR3 totals 13 residues.

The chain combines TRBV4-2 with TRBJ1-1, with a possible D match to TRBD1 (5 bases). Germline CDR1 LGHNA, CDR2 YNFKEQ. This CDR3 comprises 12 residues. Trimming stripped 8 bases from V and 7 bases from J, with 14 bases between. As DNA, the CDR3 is TGTGCCAGCCTCGGAGGGGAGTTTGAAGCTTTCTTT. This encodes CASLGGEFEAFF.

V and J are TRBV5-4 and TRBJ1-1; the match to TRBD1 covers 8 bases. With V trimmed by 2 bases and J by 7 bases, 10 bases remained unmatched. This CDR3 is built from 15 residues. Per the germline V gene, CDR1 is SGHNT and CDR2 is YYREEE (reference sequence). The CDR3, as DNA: TGTGCCAGCAGCTTCCAGGACAGGGTAGAGGATGAAGCTTTCTTT. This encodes CASSFQDRVEDEAFF.

DNA for the CDR3: TGCGCCAGCAGCCTACAGGGTGAAGCCGGGGAGCTGTTTTTT. This gives the protein CASSLQGEAGELFF. The chain recombines TRBV5-1 with TRBJ2-2; TRBD1 is a possible D gene (6 bases). Trimming pared 4 bases from V and 6 bases from J, leaving 13 bases between. Germline lookup yields CDR1 SGHRS and CDR2 YFSETQ. The CDR3 loop spans 14 amino acids.

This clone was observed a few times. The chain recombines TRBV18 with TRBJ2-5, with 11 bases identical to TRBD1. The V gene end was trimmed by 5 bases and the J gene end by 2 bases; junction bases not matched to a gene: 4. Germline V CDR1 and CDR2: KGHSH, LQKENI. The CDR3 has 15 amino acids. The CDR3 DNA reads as TGTGCCAGCTCATCAGGACAGGGGGCACAAGAGACCCAGTACTTC. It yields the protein CASSSGQGAQETQYF.

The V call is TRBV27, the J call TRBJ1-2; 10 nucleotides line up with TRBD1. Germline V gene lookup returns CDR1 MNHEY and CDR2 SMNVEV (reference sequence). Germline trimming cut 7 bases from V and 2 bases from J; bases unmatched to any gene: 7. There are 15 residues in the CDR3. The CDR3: CASTPGTGVNYGYTF. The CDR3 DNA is TGTGCCAGCACCCCTGGGACAGGGGTAAACTATGGCTACACCTTC.

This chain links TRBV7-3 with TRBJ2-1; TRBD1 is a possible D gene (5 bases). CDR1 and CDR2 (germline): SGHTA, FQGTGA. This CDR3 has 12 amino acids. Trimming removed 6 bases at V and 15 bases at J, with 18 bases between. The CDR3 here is CASRFYGHRLFF. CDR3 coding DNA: TGTGCCAGCAGGTTCTATGGACACCGGCTGTTCTTC.

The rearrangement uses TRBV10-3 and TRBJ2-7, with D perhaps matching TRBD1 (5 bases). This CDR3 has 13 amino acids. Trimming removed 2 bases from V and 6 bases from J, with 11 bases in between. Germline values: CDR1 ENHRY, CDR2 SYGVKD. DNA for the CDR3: TGTGCCATCAGTGAGCCCCTTAGGGGCGAGCAGTACGTC. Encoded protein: CAISEPLRGEQYV.

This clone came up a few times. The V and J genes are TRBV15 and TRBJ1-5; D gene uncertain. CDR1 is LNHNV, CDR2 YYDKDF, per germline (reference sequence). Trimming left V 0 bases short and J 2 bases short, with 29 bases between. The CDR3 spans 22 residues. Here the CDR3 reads CATSRDRIPVFLVSTGNQPQHF. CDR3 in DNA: TGTGCCACCAGCAGAGATCGTATCCCCGTGTTTTTGGTTTCAACAGGCAATCAGCCCCAGCATTTT.

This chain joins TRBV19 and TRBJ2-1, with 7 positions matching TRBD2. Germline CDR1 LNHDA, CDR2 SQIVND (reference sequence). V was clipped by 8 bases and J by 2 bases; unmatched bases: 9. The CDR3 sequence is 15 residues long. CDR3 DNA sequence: TGTGCCAGTCAGCTGGGGGGGGGACCCTACAATGAGCAGTTCTTC. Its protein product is CASQLGGGPYNEQFF.

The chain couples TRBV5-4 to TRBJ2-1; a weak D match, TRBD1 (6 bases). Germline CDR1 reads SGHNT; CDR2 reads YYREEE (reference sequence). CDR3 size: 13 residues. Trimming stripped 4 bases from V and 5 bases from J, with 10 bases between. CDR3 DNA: TGTGCCAGCAGCAGGTGGACAGACAATGAGCAGTTCTTC. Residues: CASSRWTDNEQFF.

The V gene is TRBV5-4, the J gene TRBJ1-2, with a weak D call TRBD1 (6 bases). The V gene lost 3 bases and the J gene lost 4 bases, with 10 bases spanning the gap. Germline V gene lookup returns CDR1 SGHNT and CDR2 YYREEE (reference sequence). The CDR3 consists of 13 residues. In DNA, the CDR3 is TGTGCCAGCAGCTCGACAGGCACCTATGGCTACACCTTC. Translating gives CASSSTGTYGYTF.

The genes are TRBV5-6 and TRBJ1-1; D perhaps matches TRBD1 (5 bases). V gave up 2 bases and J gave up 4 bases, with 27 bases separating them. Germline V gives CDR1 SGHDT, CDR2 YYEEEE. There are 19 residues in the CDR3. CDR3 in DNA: TGTGCCAGCAGCTTAACAGGTCCAGGTCCGCGGGGCCAGGGCACTGAAGCTTTCTTT. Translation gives CASSLTGPGPRGQGTEAFF.

The CDR3 loop is CASSSRTAVYGYTF. The CDR3 nucleotides are TGTGCCAGCAGCTCCCGGACAGCCGTCTATGGCTACACCTTC. This chain links TRBV7-9 with TRBJ1-2; D might be TRBD1 (6 bases). The CDR3 consists of 14 residues. The germline V and J ends were trimmed by 4 bases and 4 bases, with 13 bases remaining between them. Germline V CDR1 and CDR2: SEHNR, FQNEAQ (reference sequence).

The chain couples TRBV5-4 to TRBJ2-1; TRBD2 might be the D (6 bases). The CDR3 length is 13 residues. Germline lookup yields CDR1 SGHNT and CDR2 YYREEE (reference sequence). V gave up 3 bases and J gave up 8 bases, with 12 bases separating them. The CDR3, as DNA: TGTGCCAGCAGCTATCCAGCGGGCGATGAGCAGTTCTTC. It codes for CASSYPAGDEQFF.

CDR3 sequence: CASSQPTVNYGYTF. The CDR3 bases are TGCGCCAGCAGCCAGCCGACAGTTAACTATGGCTACACCTTC. This chain connects TRBV4-1 to TRBJ1-2, with D possibly matching TRBD1 (5 bases). This CDR3 has 14 amino acids. The germline V gene has CDR1 MGHRA and CDR2 YSYEKL. Between the trimmed V and J ends, which lost 3 bases and 1 base, there was a span of 9 bases.